A single sample is the source of the 12 T cell receptor beta chains below, sequenced in a study of T cell repertoires in cytomegalovirus infection. TCRdb ran MiXCR on the reads and lists one entry per CDR3 protein. The sample carries over 300,000 distinct CDR3 sequences, 8% to 9.5% recorded once. Specimen: PBMCs. The source of these receptors is a human donor in good health (CMV status not recorded). Some clones in this sample may be carry-over from other donors' samples.

There are many counts of this clonotype. The J gene is TRBJ2-5, the V gene TRBV7-2, with D perhaps matching TRBD2 (5 bases). Trimming took 5 bases from V and 2 from J, leaving 12 bases between them. The CDR3 sequence is 14 residues long. Germline-derived CDR1 and CDR2 are SGHTA and FQGNSA. Here the CDR3 reads CASSKTGIQETQYF. Here the CDR3 DNA reads TGTGCCAGCAGCAAAACCGGGATACAAGAGACCCAGTACTTC.

V usage is TRBV12-3 or TRBV12-4 and J usage is TRBJ2-1, with D uncertain. This CDR3 spans 13 amino acids. V dropped 5 bases and J dropped 4 bases, with 9 bases sitting between them. The CDR3 sequence is CASSLDKYNEQFF. Here the CDR3 DNA reads TGTGCCAGCAGTCTCGACAAATACAATGAGCAGTTCTTC.

In this sample, this clonotype turned up a few times. CDR3 amino acids: CASSLLAGQGGGYTF. In DNA, the CDR3 is TGTGCCAGCAGTTTATTAGCGGGACAGGGCGGCGGCTACACCTTC. The chain recombines TRBV28 with TRBJ1-2, with 9 bases matching TRBD1. The J segment lost 8 bases and the V segment lost 1 base, leaving 8 bases of the junction unmatched. From germline, CDR1 is MDHEN and CDR2 SYDVKM. The length of the CDR3 is 15 residues.

This clonotype came up many times. V gene TRBV28 combines with J gene TRBJ1-2, with 8 bases that match TRBD1. Germline values: CDR1 MDHEN, CDR2 SYDVKM. V gave up 5 bases and J gave up 6 bases; unmatched junction bases: 11. The CDR3 has 15 amino acids. CDR3 coding DNA: TGTGCCAGCAGTGGGGGCCGACAGGGGACTGATGGCTACACCTTC. Translation: CASSGGRQGTDGYTF.

This clonotype came up many times. This rearrangement joins TRBV25-1 to TRBJ1-5; a possible D gene is TRBD1 (6 bases). The ends were cut back, 2 bases at V and 9 bases at J, with 17 bases in the middle. Germline V gene lookup returns CDR1 MGHDK and CDR2 SYGVNS. CDR3 length: 15 amino acids. CDR3 residues: CASSEGGQTQWPQHF. The CDR3 coding sequence is TGTGCCAGCAGTGAAGGGGGACAAACCCAATGGCCCCAGCATTTT.

In this sample, this clonotype turned up many times. The rearrangement joins TRBV2 to TRBJ2-7; 9 positions match TRBD1. Germline V gene lookup returns CDR1 SNHLY and CDR2 FYNNEI. The CDR3 is made up of 13 amino acids. V lost 9 bases and J lost 6; bases outside the gene matches: 9. The CDR3 loop is CARRGQGGREQYF. The CDR3 DNA follows: TGTGCCAGACGGGGACAGGGAGGGCGCGAGCAGTACTTC.

This clonotype was found a few times. The chain links TRBV19 to TRBJ2-6; 10 bases line up with TRBD2. Germline CDR1 is LNHDA and CDR2 is SQIVND (reference sequence). The CDR3 extends over 16 amino acids. Unmatched junction bases numbered 6, after V lost 7 bases and J lost 3 bases. CDR3 region: CASKQRGGLGANVLTF. The CDR3 DNA is TGTGCCAGTAAGCAGCGGGGGGGCCTTGGGGCCAACGTCCTGACTTTC.

There are many counts of this clonotype. The chain links TRBV6-6 to TRBJ1-2; 10 bases agree with TRBD1. Germline loops: CDR1 MNHNY, CDR2 SVGAGI (reference sequence). The CDR3 sequence is 15 residues long. With 3 bases clipped from V and 4 bases from J, the junction kept 5 bases outside the gene matches. CDR3 amino acids: CASSYAGQGIYGYTF. The CDR3 region has the DNA TGTGCCAGCAGTTATGCGGGACAGGGGATCTATGGCTACACCTTC.

The chain has TRBV28 and TRBJ1-5; TRBD1 aligns across 7 bases. This CDR3 comprises 15 residues. Trimming cost V 3 bases and J 3 bases; bases outside gene matches: 5. Germline-derived CDR1 and CDR2 are MDHEN and SYDVKM. The CDR3 DNA follows: TGTGCCAGCAGTTTTGAGACAGGGATCAATCAGCCCCAGCATTTT. Its protein is CASSFETGINQPQHF.

V and J are TRBV7-3 and TRBJ2-7; D call uncertain. Germline V lookup: CDR1 SGHTA, CDR2 FQGTGA. V gave up 2 bases and J gave up 0 bases, with 11 bases separating them. The CDR3 sequence is 15 residues long. The CDR3 is CASSLSQYPSYEQYF. Here the CDR3 DNA reads TGTGCCAGCAGCTTATCTCAGTACCCCTCCTACGAGCAGTACTTC.

The genes are TRBV11-3 and TRBJ2-3, with 7 nucleotides matching TRBD1. The CDR3 has 15 amino acids. The germline V gene encodes CDR1 SGHNT and CDR2 YENEEA. After removal of 5 bases from V and 1 base from J, the junction contained 6 bases not matched to a gene. The CDR3 region has the DNA TGTGCCAGCAGCATTAGACAGGGCCGCACAGATACGCAGTATTTT. It is translated as CASSIRQGRTDTQYF.

This chain uses TRBV9 with TRBJ2-1; 12 nucleotides line up with TRBD2. This CDR3 comprises 15 residues. The germline V gene has CDR1 SGDLS and CDR2 YYNGEE. V dropped 6 bases and J dropped 4; count of bases not matched to a gene: 5. CDR3 bases: TGTGCCAGCACCACTAGCGGGAGGCCATACAATGAGCAGTTCTTC. Residues: CASTTSGRPYNEQFF.